This T cell receptor beta chain comes out of a study of response to subunit inactivated influenza vaccine. TCRdb re-derived calls from the RT-PCR reads in MiXCR, one entry per CDR3 protein. The data contain about 520,000 distinct CDR3 sequences, about a tenth of them seen just once; the ten biggest clones take up over 9.5%. Study results and caveats: Every seasonal influenza vaccination brings in few new T cells, the authors suggested.

V shed 1 base and J 5 bases; nucleotides not matched to a gene: 8. The length of the CDR3 is 16 residues. This clonotype came up many times. Its antigen is still unknown. The source of this sequence is a man aged 50 or older who received an inactivated influenza vaccine. The chain employs TRBV12-3 or TRBV12-4 and TRBJ2-1, with 7 bases matching TRBD2. The source material was PBMCs from blood, sampled roughly 47 days after vaccination. The CDR3 sequence: CASSLEDLAVHNEQFF. In DNA form, the CDR3 reads TGTGCCAGCAGTTTAGAGGATCTAGCGGTCCACAATGAGCAGTTCTTC.